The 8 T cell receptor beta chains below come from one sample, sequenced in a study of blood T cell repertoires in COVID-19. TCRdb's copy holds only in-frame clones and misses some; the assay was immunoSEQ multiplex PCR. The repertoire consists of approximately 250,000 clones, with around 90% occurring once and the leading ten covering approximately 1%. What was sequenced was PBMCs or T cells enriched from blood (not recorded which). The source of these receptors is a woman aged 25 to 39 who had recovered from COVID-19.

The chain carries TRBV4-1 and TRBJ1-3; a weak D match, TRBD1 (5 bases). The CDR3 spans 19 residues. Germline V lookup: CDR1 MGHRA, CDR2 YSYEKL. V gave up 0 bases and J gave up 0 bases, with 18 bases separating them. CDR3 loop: CASSQEGVGHSVSGNTIYF. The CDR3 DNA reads TGCGCCAGCAGCCAAGAAGGGGTCGGTCATAGTGTCTCTGGAAACACCATATATTTT.

CDR3: CASSLGNSGNTEAFF. CDR3 sequence (DNA): TGTGCCAGCAGTTTAGGAAACAGTGGGAACACTGAAGCTTTCTTT. The chain employs TRBV28 and TRBJ1-1; D gene unclear. This CDR3 has 15 residues. Germline values: CDR1 MDHEN, CDR2 SYDVKM. Trimming took off 2 bases at V and 1 base at J, with 11 bases between the two ends.

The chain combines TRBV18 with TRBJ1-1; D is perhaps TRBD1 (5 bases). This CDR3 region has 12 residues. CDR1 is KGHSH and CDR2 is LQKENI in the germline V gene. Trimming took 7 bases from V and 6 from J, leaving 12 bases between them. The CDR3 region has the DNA TGTGCCAGCTACGGGGGAGGGTCTGAAGCTTTCTTT. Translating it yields CASYGGGSEAFF. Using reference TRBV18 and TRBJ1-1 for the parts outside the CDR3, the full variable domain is NAGVMQNPRHLVRRRGQEARLRCSPMKGHSHVYWYRQLPEEGLKFMVYLQKENIIDESGMPKERFSAEFPKEGPSILRIQQVVRGDSAAYFCASYGGGSEAFFGQGTRLTVV.

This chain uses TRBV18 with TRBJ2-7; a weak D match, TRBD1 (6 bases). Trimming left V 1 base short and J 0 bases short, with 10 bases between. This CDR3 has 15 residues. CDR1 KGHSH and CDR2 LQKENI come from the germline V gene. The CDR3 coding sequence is TGTGCCAGCTCACCACACCAGGGGAGCTCCTACGAGCAGTACTTC. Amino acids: CASSPHQGSSYEQYF.

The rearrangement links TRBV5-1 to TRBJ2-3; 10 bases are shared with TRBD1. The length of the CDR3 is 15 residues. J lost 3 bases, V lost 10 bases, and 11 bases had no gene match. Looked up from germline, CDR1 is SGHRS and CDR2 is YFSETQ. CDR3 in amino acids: CADRIGTGVTDTQYF. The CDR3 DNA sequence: TGCGCCGACCGCATAGGGACAGGGGTAACAGATACGCAGTATTTT.

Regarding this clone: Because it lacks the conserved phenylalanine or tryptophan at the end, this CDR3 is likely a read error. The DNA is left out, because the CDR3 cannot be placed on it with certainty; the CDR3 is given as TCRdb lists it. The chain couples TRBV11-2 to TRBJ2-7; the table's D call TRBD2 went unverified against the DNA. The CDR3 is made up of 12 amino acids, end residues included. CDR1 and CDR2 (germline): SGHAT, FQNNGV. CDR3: CASSPPIAAPIS.

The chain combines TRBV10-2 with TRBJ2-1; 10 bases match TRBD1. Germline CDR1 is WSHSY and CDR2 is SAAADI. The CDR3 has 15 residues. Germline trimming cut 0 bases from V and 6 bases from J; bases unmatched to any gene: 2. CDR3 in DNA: TGCGCCAGCAGTGAGTCTGGGACAGGGGCCAATGAGCAGTTCTTC. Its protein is CASSESGTGANEQFF.

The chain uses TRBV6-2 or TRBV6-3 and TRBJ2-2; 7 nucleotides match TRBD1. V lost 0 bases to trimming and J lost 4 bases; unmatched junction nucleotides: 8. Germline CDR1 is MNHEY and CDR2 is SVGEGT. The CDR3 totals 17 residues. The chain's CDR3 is CASSYSRGRLRTGELFF. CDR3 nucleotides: TGTGCCAGCAGTTACTCTAGGGGGCGCTTGCGCACCGGGGAGCTGTTTTTT.